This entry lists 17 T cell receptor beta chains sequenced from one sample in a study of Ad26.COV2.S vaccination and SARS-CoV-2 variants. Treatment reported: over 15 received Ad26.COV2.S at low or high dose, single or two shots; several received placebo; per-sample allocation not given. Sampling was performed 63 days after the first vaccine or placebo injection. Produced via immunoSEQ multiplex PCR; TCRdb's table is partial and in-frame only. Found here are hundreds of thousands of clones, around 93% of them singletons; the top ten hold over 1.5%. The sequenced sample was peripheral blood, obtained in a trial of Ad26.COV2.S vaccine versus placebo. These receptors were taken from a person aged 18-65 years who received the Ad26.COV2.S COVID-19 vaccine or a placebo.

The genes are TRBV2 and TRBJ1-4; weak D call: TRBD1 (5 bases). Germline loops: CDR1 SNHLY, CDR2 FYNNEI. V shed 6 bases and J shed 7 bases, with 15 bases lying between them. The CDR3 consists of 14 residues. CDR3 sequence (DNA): TGTGCCAGCAGACAGGTTCCTTGGGGTGAAAAACTGTTTTTT. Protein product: CASRQVPWGEKLFF.

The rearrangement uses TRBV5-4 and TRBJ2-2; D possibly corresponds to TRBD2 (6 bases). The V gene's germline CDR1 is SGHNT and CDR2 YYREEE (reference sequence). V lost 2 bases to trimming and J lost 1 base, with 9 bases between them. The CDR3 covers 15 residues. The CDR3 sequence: CASSLIGGNTGELFF. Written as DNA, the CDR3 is TGTGCCAGCAGCTTAATCGGGGGGAACACCGGGGAGCTGTTTTTT.

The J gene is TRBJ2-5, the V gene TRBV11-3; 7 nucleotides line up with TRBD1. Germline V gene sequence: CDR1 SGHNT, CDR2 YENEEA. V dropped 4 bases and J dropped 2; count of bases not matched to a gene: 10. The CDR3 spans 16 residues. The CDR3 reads CASSSQGDRLQETQYF. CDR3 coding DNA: TGTGCCAGCAGCTCCCAGGGGGACAGACTACAAGAGACCCAGTACTTC.

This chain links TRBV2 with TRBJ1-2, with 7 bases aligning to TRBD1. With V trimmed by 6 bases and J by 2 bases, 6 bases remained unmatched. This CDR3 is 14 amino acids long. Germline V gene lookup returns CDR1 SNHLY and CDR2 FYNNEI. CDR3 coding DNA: TGTGCCAGCAGCCCACAGGGGACAAACTATGGCTACACCTTC. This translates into CASSPQGTNYGYTF.

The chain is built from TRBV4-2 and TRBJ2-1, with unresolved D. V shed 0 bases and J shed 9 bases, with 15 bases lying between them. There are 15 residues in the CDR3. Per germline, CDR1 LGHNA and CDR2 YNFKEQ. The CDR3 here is CASSQDQSVTGEQFF. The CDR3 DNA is TGTGCCAGCAGCCAAGATCAATCCGTTACCGGTGAGCAGTTCTTC.

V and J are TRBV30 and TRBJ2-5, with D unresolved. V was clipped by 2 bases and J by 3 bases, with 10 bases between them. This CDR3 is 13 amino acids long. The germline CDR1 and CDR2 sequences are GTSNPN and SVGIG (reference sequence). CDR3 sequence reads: CAWSSDREETQYF. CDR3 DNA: TGTGCCTGGAGTTCCGATAGGGAAGAGACCCAGTACTTC.

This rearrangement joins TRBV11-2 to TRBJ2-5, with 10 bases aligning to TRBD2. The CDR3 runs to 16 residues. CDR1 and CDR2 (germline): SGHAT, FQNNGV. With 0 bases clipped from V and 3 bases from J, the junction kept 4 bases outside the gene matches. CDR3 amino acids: CASSLEIAGGKETQYF. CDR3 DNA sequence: TGTGCCAGCAGCTTAGAAATAGCGGGGGGCAAAGAGACCCAGTACTTC. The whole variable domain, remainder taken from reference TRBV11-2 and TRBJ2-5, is EAGVAQSPRYKIIEKRQSVAFWCNPISGHATLYWYQQILGQGPKLLIQFQNNGVVDDSQLPKDRFSAERLKGVDSTLKIQPAKLEDSAVYLCASSLEIAGGKETQYFGPGTRLLVL.

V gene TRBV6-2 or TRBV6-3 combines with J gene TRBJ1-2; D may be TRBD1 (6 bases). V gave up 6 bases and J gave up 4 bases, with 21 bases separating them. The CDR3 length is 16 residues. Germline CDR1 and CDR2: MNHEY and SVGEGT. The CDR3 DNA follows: TGTGCCAGCAGCCACACCCCGGACAAAGGGGGCTATGGCTACACCTTC. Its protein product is CASSHTPDKGGYGYTF.

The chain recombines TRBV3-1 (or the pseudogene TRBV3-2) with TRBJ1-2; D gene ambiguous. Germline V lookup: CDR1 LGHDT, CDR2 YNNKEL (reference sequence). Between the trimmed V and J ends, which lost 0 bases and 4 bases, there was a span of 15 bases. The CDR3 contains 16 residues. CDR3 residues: CASSQDRCSFPYGYTF. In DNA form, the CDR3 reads TGTGCCAGCAGCCAAGATCGGTGCAGTTTTCCCTATGGCTACACCTTC.

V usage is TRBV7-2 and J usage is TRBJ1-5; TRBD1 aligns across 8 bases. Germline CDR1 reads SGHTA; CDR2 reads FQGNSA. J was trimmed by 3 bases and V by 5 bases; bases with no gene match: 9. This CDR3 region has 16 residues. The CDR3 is CASSPGGQGINQPQHF. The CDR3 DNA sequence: TGTGCCAGCAGCCCCGGAGGACAGGGAATCAATCAGCCCCAGCATTTT. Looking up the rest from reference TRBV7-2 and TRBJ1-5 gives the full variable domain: GAGVSQSPSNKVTEKGKDVELRCDPISGHTALYWYRQSLGQGLEFLIYFQGNSAPDKSGLPSDRFSAERTGGSVSTLTIQRTQQEDSAVYLCASSPGGQGINQPQHFGDGTRLSIL.

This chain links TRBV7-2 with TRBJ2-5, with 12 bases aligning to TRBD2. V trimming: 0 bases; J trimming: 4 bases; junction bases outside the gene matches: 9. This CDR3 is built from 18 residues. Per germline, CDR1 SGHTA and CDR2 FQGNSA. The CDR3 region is CASSLALASGGGRETQYF. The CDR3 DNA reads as TGTGCCAGCAGCTTAGCGCTGGCTAGCGGGGGGGGGCGAGAGACCCAGTACTTC.

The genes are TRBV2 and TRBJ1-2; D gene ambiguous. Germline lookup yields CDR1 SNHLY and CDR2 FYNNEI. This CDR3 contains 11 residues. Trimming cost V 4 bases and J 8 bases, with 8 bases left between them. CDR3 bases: TGTGCCAGCAGTGTGAGGGTCGGCTACACCTTC. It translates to CASSVRVGYTF.

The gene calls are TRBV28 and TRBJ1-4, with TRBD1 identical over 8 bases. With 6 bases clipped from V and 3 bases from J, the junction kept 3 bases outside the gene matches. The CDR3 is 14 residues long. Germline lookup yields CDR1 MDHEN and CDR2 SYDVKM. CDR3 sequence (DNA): TGTGCCAGCAGAACAGGGGGGGCTAATGAAAAACTGTTTTTT. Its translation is CASRTGGANEKLFF.

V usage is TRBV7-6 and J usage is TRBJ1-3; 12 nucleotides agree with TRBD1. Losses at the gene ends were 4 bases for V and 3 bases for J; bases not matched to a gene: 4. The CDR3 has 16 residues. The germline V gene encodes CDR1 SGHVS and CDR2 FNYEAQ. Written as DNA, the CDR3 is TGTGCCAGCAGCTCGGGACAGGGGGCGTTTGGAAACACCATATATTTT. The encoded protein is CASSSGQGAFGNTIYF.

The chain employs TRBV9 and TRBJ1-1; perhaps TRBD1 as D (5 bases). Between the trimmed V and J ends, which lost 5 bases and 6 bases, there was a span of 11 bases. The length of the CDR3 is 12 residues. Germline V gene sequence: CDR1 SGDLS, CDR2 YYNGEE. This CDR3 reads CASSNGGAEAFF. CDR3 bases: TGTGCCAGCAGTAATGGAGGGGCTGAAGCTTTCTTT.

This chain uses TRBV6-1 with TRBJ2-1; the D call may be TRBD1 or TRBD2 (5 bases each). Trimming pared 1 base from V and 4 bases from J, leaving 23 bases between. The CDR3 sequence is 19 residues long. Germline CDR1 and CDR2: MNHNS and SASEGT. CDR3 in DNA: TGTGCCAGCAGTGAAGAAGATCTGGTGAGGGACCGACGATACAATGAGCAGTTCTTC. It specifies CASSEEDLVRDRRYNEQFF.

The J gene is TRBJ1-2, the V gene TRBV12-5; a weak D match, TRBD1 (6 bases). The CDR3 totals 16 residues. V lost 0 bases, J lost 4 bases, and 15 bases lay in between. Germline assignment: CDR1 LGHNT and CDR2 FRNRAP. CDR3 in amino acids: CASGLVSGAMGYGYTF. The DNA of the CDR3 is TGTGCTAGTGGTTTGGTGTCGGGGGCAATGGGCTATGGCTACACCTTC. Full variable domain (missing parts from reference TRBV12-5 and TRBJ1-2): DARVTQTPRHKVTEMGQEVTMRCQPILGHNTVFWYRQTMMQGLELLAYFRNRAPLDDSGMPKDRFSAEMPDATLATLKIQPSEPRDSAVYFCASGLVSGAMGYGYTFGSGTRLTVV.